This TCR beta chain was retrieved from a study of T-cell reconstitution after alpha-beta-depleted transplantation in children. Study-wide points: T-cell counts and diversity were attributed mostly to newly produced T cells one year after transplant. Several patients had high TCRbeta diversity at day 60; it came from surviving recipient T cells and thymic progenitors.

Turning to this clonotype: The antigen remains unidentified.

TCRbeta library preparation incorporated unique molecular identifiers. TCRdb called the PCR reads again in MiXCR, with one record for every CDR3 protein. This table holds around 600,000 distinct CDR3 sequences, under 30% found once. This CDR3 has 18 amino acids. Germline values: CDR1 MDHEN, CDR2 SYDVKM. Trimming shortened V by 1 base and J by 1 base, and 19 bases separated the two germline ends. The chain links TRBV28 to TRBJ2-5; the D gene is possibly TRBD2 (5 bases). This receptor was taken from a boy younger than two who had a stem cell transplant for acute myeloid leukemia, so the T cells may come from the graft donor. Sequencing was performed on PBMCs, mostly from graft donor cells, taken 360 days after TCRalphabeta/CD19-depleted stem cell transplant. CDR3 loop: CASSLSLEDFPGQETQYF. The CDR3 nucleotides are TGTGCCAGCAGTTTATCGCTCGAGGACTTCCCAGGCCAAGAGACCCAGTACTTC.